This paragraph reports one T cell receptor beta chain. TCRdb keeps only in-frame clones here, not all; method: immunoSEQ multiplex PCR. The profile shows fewer than 250,000 clones, approximately 83% of them singletons. Per germline, CDR1 DFQATT and CDR2 SNEGSKA (reference sequence). V lost 3 bases and J lost 3, with 15 bases in between. The CDR3 has 14 residues. The data were taken from a study of blood T cell repertoires in COVID-19. Looking at the study overall: From T cells, B-cell-depleted T cells, or PBMCs came the material, which was cDNA or gDNA.

Those enrolled, adults aged about 18 to 95 years, came from some 25 US areas. Which cohort a participant joined came from the clinical history participants gave. The origin of this receptor is a woman aged 40 to 50 with acute COVID-19. The V gene is TRBV20-1, the J gene TRBJ2-7; TRBD2 is a possible D gene (5 bases). The sequencing input was PBMCs or T cells enriched from blood (not recorded which). The CDR3 region has the DNA TGCAGTGCTAGTCCGCCACCAGAGGGCTACGAGCAGTACTTC. It translates to CSASPPPEGYEQYF.